This T cell receptor beta chain emerged from a study of T-cell memory formation after mild COVID-19. About the research overall: TCR clusters were mostly confined to one donor each. Findings and limits, study-wide: Some clones that responded turned up in pre-infection memory, which suggests that cross-reactive memory joined in. Second-wave clones with a day 37 peak had unconfirmed SARS-CoV-2 specificity.

Using its own MiXCR run on the 5' RACE reads, TCRdb lists one record per CDR3 protein. The sample contains fewer than 650,000 distinct CDR3 sequences, 15% to 20% of which appear only once. The CDR3 is made up of 14 amino acids. Germline CDR1 is SGHDN and CDR2 is FVKESK. Trimming cost V 9 bases and J 9 bases, with 24 bases left between them. This clonotype occurred once. Its antigen is undetermined. The sequenced sample was PBMCs or a T cell subset sorted from them (not recorded which). The origin of this receptor is an adult woman who had mild COVID-19 (a few samples of this study predate the infection). Cell type and time point are not known. V is TRBV14 and J is TRBJ2-7; a possible D gene is TRBD2 (6 bases). Here the CDR3 DNA reads TGTGCCAGTACCCCCTTGGGACTTGGTGGGAGGCAGTACTTC. Translation gives CASTPLGLGGRQYF.